A single sample is the source of the 9 T cell receptor beta chains below, sequenced in a study of blood T cell repertoires in COVID-19. Using immunoSEQ multiplex PCR, the repertoire was profiled, and TCRdb retains in-frame clones only, with some absent. The sample holds about 400,000 clones, 75% to 90% seen once. Sequenced sample: peripheral blood. These receptor sequences come from a woman aged 55-70 years with COVID-19, enrolled during active disease.

The chain links TRBV18 to TRBJ1-2, with a weak D call TRBD1 (6 bases). This CDR3 region has 16 residues. CDR1 and CDR2 from the germline V gene are KGHSH and LQKENI. The V gene lost 2 bases and the J gene lost 1 base, with 14 bases spanning the gap. CDR3 protein: CASSPWGGRYNYGYTF. The CDR3 coding sequence is TGTGCCAGCTCACCATGGGGGGGGCGTTATAACTATGGCTACACCTTC.

The chain links TRBV7-2 to TRBJ2-3; 8 bases are a match to TRBD1. The trim removed 4 bases at V and 13 bases at J, leaving 4 bases unmatched. CDR1 SGHTA and CDR2 FQGNSA come from the germline V gene. CDR3 length equals 11 residues. CDR3 amino acids: CASSSGGWKYF. CDR3 nucleotide sequence: TGTGCCAGCAGCTCAGGGGGCTGGAAGTATTTT.

This clone has a handful of counts. V and J are TRBV5-6 and TRBJ1-2, with D perhaps matching TRBD1 (5 bases). The V gene lost 7 bases and the J gene lost 5 bases, with 9 bases spanning the gap. Per germline, CDR1 SGHDT and CDR2 YYEEEE. There are 11 residues in the CDR3. The CDR3 nucleotides read TGTGCCAGCGACAGCGGGTATGGCTACACCTTC. Amino acid sequence: CASDSGYGYTF.

The rearrangement joins TRBV10-1 to TRBJ2-5; 14 bases match TRBD2. The CDR3 length is 19 residues. V lost 5 bases and J lost 2; bases outside the gene matches: 13. Germline values: CDR1 WNHNN, CDR2 SYGVQD (reference sequence). The CDR3 nucleotides read TGCGCCAGCAGTTCCGTCCTTAGGACTAGCGGGGGGCGACAAGAGACCCAGTACTTC. This gives the protein CASSSVLRTSGGRQETQYF.

This clone appeared a few times. The V call is TRBV4-3, the J call TRBJ1-6; a weak D match, TRBD1 (6 bases). This CDR3 region has 15 residues. The germline V gene has CDR1 LGHNA and CDR2 YSLEER. V was shortened by 3 bases and J by 2 bases, with 8 bases between the two germline ends. CDR3 in DNA: TGCGCCAGCAGCCAGGACAGCGCCTATAATTCACCCCTCCACTTT. This encodes CASSQDSAYNSPLHF.

This clone is a singleton in its sample. This chain uses TRBV5-4 with TRBJ2-1, with D unclear. The germline V and J ends were trimmed by 4 bases and 4 bases, with 12 bases remaining between them. The CDR3 runs to 14 residues. Germline values: CDR1 SGHNT, CDR2 YYREEE (reference sequence). The CDR3 DNA reads TGTGCCAGCAGCCTCAATACTAATTACAATGAGCAGTTCTTC. Encoded protein: CASSLNTNYNEQFF.

This chain uses TRBV27 with TRBJ2-2, with D hard to call. The germline V gene encodes CDR1 MNHEY and CDR2 SMNVEV (reference sequence). The CDR3 loop spans 15 amino acids. The V end was cut by 6 bases, the J end by 1 base, with 12 bases between. CDR3 residues: CASSPSPENTGELFF. The DNA of the CDR3 is TGTGCCAGCAGCCCCTCGCCAGAGAACACCGGGGAGCTGTTTTTT.

This chain links TRBV27 with TRBJ2-2; 8 nucleotides agree with TRBD2. Unmatched junction bases numbered 12, after V lost 5 bases and J lost 4 bases. The CDR3 loop spans 17 amino acids. Germline lookup yields CDR1 MNHEY and CDR2 SMNVEV (reference sequence). The CDR3 here is CASSPVRGGAATGELFF. Here the CDR3 DNA reads TGTGCCAGCAGTCCCGTCCGGGGGGGGGCTGCCACCGGGGAGCTGTTTTTT.

J is TRBJ1-2 and V is TRBV27; D perhaps matches TRBD1 (6 bases). Trimming took 3 bases from V and 2 from J, leaving 13 bases between them. CDR3 length: 15 amino acids. Germline V gene lookup returns CDR1 MNHEY and CDR2 SMNVEV (reference sequence). CDR3 region: CASSFNGQGNYGYTF. The DNA of the CDR3 is TGTGCCAGCAGTTTTAATGGCCAGGGGAACTATGGCTACACCTTC.